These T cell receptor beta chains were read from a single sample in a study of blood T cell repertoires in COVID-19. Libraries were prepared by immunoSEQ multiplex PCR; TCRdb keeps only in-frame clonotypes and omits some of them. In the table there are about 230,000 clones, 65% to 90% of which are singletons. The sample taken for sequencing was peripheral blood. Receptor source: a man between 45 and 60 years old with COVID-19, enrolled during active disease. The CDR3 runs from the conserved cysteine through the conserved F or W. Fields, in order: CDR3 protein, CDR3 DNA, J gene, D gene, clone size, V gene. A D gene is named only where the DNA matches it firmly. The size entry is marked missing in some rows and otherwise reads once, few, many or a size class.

CDR3aa: CASSQGLAGALTRQYF
CDR3nt: TGTGCCAGCAGCCAGGGACTAGCGGGGGCCTTGACTCGGCAGTACTTC
j_gene: TRBJ2-7
d_gene: TRBD2
abundance: -
v_gene: TRBV4-2

CDR3aa: CASSDAWGGSGNTIYF
CDR3nt: TGTGCCAGCAGTGATGCCTGGGGAGGGTCTGGAAACACCATATATTTT
j_gene: TRBJ1-3
d_gene: -
abundance: -
v_gene: TRBV6-1

CDR3aa: CASSVEGGGTEAFF
CDR3nt: TGTGCCAGCAGCGTAGAAGGGGGCGGCACTGAAGCTTTCTTT
j_gene: TRBJ1-1
d_gene: TRBD1
abundance: -
v_gene: TRBV9

CDR3aa: CASRGGQLTGELFF
CDR3nt: TGTGCCTCTCGGGGGGGACAGCTCACCGGGGAGCTGTTTTTT
j_gene: TRBJ2-2
d_gene: -
abundance: -
v_gene: TRBV10-3

CDR3aa: CASTSRGRTGELFF
CDR3nt: TGTGCCAGCACTTCCAGGGGGCGGACCGGGGAGCTGTTTTTT
j_gene: TRBJ2-2
d_gene: TRBD1
abundance: -
v_gene: TRBV27

CDR3aa: CASSLSANDEQFF
CDR3nt: TGTGCCAGCAGCTTATCCGCGAACGATGAGCAGTTCTTC
j_gene: TRBJ2-1
d_gene: -
abundance: -
v_gene: TRBV7-2

CDR3aa: CASSRVAGASTNEKLFF
CDR3nt: TGCGCCAGCAGCCGGGTCGCGGGGGCTTCGACTAATGAAAAACTGTTTTTT
j_gene: TRBJ1-4
d_gene: -
abundance: -
v_gene: TRBV4-1

CDR3aa: CASSEFGRDQPQHF
CDR3nt: TGTGCCAGCAGTGAATTCGGGCGGGATCAGCCCCAGCATTTT
j_gene: TRBJ1-5
d_gene: -
abundance: -
v_gene: TRBV2

CDR3aa: CASSQGRVVNEQFF
CDR3nt: TGCGCCAGCAGCCAAGGGAGGGTAGTCAATGAGCAGTTCTTC
j_gene: TRBJ2-1
d_gene: -
abundance: -
v_gene: TRBV4-3

CDR3aa: CASSYSSGGWEAFF
CDR3nt: TGTGCCAGCAGTTACTCGAGCGGGGGATGGGAAGCTTTCTTT
j_gene: TRBJ1-1
d_gene: -
abundance: -
v_gene: TRBV6-5

CDR3aa: CASGHRVRDNEQFF
CDR3nt: TGTGCCAGCGGCCACAGGGTTCGAGACAATGAGCAGTTCTTC
j_gene: TRBJ2-1
d_gene: -
abundance: -
v_gene: TRBV27

CDR3aa: CASSYSRFYGNTIYF
CDR3nt: TGTGCCAGCAGTTACTCCAGATTTTATGGAAACACCATATATTTT
j_gene: TRBJ1-3
d_gene: -
abundance: -
v_gene: TRBV6-5

CDR3aa: CASSPGSATYEQYF
CDR3nt: TGTGCCAGCAGCCCGGGGTCCGCCACCTACGAGCAGTACTTC
j_gene: TRBJ2-7
d_gene: -
abundance: -
v_gene: TRBV5-6

CDR3aa: CASSPKGTGGLETQYF
CDR3nt: TGTGCCAGCTCACCGAAGGGGACAGGGGGCTTAGAGACCCAGTACTTC
j_gene: TRBJ2-5
d_gene: TRBD1
abundance: -
v_gene: TRBV18

CDR3aa: CASSIRGWDEQFF
CDR3nt: TGTGCCAGCAGCATCCGAGGGTGGGATGAGCAGTTCTTC
j_gene: TRBJ2-1
d_gene: -
abundance: -
v_gene: TRBV7-8

CDR3aa: CASSPSGDNTEAFF
CDR3nt: TGTGCCAGCTCACCATCAGGGGATAACACTGAAGCTTTCTTT
j_gene: TRBJ1-1
d_gene: -
abundance: -
v_gene: TRBV18

CDR3aa: CASSLKGAGGEEKLFF
CDR3nt: TGCGCCAGCAGCCTTAAGGGGGCAGGGGGCGAGGAAAAACTGTTTTTT
j_gene: TRBJ1-4
d_gene: TRBD1
abundance: once
v_gene: TRBV4-1

CDR3aa: CASSAQGTAHYGYTF
CDR3nt: TGTGCCAGCAGCGCCCAAGGGACAGCTCACTATGGCTACACCTTC
j_gene: TRBJ1-2
d_gene: TRBD1
abundance: -
v_gene: TRBV9

CDR3aa: CASRQDLVVAEKLFF
CDR3nt: TGTGCCAGCAGGCAGGATTTAGTTGTGGCTGAAAAACTGTTTTTT
j_gene: TRBJ1-4
d_gene: -
abundance: -
v_gene: TRBV2

CDR3aa: CASSYTPGDRGTPSNQPQHF
CDR3nt: TGTGCCAGCAGTTACACCCCCGGGGACAGGGGAACACCTAGCAATCAGCCCCAGCATTTT
j_gene: TRBJ1-5
d_gene: TRBD1
abundance: -
v_gene: TRBV6-2/TRBV6-3

CDR3aa: CASSTRTSGGTDTQYF
CDR3nt: TGTGCCAGCAGCACCCGGACTAGCGGGGGCACAGATACGCAGTATTTT
j_gene: TRBJ2-3
d_gene: TRBD2
abundance: -
v_gene: TRBV5-4

CDR3aa: CASSQDEGANTEAFF
CDR3nt: TGTGCCAGCAGCCAAGACGAGGGGGCTAACACTGAAGCTTTCTTT
j_gene: TRBJ1-1
d_gene: TRBD1
abundance: -
v_gene: TRBV4-2

CDR3aa: CAWSGQLNTEAFF
CDR3nt: TGTGCCTGGAGTGGACAGTTAAACACTGAAGCTTTCTTT
j_gene: TRBJ1-1
d_gene: -
abundance: -
v_gene: TRBV30

CDR3aa: CASSQALAGEQFF
CDR3nt: TGTGCCAGCAGCCAAGCCCTAGCAGGTGAGCAGTTCTTC
j_gene: TRBJ2-1
d_gene: -
abundance: -
v_gene: TRBV14

CDR3aa: CASRRYATPGSSYEQYF
CDR3nt: TGTGCCAGCAGAAGATATGCCACACCGGGTAGCTCCTACGAGCAGTACTTC
j_gene: TRBJ2-7
d_gene: -
abundance: -
v_gene: TRBV27

CDR3aa: CSVEVWEGADSGYNEQFF
CDR3nt: TGCAGCGTTGAAGTTTGGGAAGGGGCAGACTCGGGCTACAATGAGCAGTTCTTC
j_gene: TRBJ2-1
d_gene: -
abundance: -
v_gene: TRBV29-1

CDR3aa: CASSSVGRGDYGYTF
CDR3nt: TGTGCCAGCAGTTCGGTGGGGAGGGGCGACTATGGCTACACCTTC
j_gene: TRBJ1-2
d_gene: -
abundance: -
v_gene: TRBV28

CDR3aa: CASSLGGGAYTEAFF
CDR3nt: TGTGCCAGCAGCTTAGGGGGAGGGGCCTACACTGAAGCTTTCTTT
j_gene: TRBJ1-1
d_gene: -
abundance: -
v_gene: TRBV7-2

CDR3aa: CASSVSGYTF
CDR3nt: TGTGCCAGCAGTGTTAGTGGCTACACCTTC
j_gene: TRBJ1-2
d_gene: -
abundance: -
v_gene: TRBV2

CDR3aa: CASSLNRDRNTEAFF
CDR3nt: TGTGCCAGCAGTTTAAATCGGGACAGAAACACTGAAGCTTTCTTT
j_gene: TRBJ1-1
d_gene: TRBD1
abundance: -
v_gene: TRBV27

CDR3aa: CASSGGQGNQPQHF
CDR3nt: TGTGCCAGCAGTGGGGGACAGGGCAATCAGCCCCAGCATTTT
j_gene: TRBJ1-5
d_gene: TRBD1
abundance: -
v_gene: TRBV2

CDR3aa: CASSLGLAGGSSYNEQFF
CDR3nt: TGTGCCAGTAGCCTCGGACTAGCGGGAGGGAGCTCCTACAATGAGCAGTTCTTC
j_gene: TRBJ2-1
d_gene: TRBD2
abundance: -
v_gene: TRBV19

CDR3aa: CASSVEQGASYNSPLHF
CDR3nt: TGTGCCAGCAGCGTAGAACAGGGGGCATCCTATAATTCACCCCTCCACTTT
j_gene: TRBJ1-6
d_gene: TRBD1
abundance: -
v_gene: TRBV9

CDR3aa: CASSLVVAGGGETQYF
CDR3nt: TGTGCCAGCAGCTTAGTGGTAGCGGGGGGCGGAGAGACCCAGTACTTC
j_gene: TRBJ2-5
d_gene: TRBD2
abundance: -
v_gene: TRBV7-2

CDR3aa: CSVQQQGENSPLHF
CDR3nt: TGCAGCGTTCAACAACAGGGAGAGAATTCACCCCTCCACTTT
j_gene: TRBJ1-6
d_gene: -
abundance: -
v_gene: TRBV29-1

CDR3aa: CASSPGQGNTGELFF
CDR3nt: TGTGCCAGCAGTCCGGGACAGGGGAATACCGGGGAGCTGTTTTTT
j_gene: TRBJ2-2
d_gene: TRBD1
abundance: -
v_gene: TRBV5-6

CDR3aa: CSARPLNEQFF
CDR3nt: TGCAGTGCCCGTCCTCTGAATGAGCAGTTCTTC
j_gene: TRBJ2-1
d_gene: -
abundance: -
v_gene: TRBV20-1

CDR3aa: CASSLRRGGTDSQPQHF
CDR3nt: TGTGCCAGCAGTTTAAGGCGGGGGGGGACAGATAGTCAGCCCCAGCATTTT
j_gene: TRBJ1-5
d_gene: TRBD1
abundance: once
v_gene: TRBV28

CDR3aa: CASSPTGQGNNSPLHF
CDR3nt: TGTGCCAGCAGCCCCACGGGACAGGGAAATAATTCACCCCTCCACTTT
j_gene: TRBJ1-6
d_gene: TRBD1
abundance: -
v_gene: TRBV3-1/TRBV3-2

CDR3aa: CASSYRVTDNEQFF
CDR3nt: TGTGCCAGCAGCTACAGGGTTACGGACAATGAGCAGTTCTTC
j_gene: TRBJ2-1
d_gene: -
abundance: -
v_gene: TRBV28

CDR3aa: CASSLVEGANYGYTF
CDR3nt: TGTGCCAGCAGCTTAGTGGAGGGGGCAAACTATGGCTACACCTTC
j_gene: TRBJ1-2
d_gene: TRBD1
abundance: -
v_gene: TRBV7-2

CDR3aa: CASSFSEPEQYF
CDR3nt: TGTGCCAGCAGCTTTAGTGAGCCCGAGCAGTACTTC
j_gene: TRBJ2-7
d_gene: -
abundance: -
v_gene: TRBV11-1

CDR3aa: CASSYPTGTGGAGNQPQHF
CDR3nt: TGTGCCAGCAGTTACCCCACCGGGACAGGGGGCGCCGGCAATCAGCCCCAGCATTTT
j_gene: TRBJ1-5
d_gene: TRBD1
abundance: -
v_gene: TRBV6-2/TRBV6-3

CDR3aa: CASSYEGTGGFYEQYF
CDR3nt: TGTGCCAGCAGTTACGAAGGGACAGGGGGCTTCTACGAGCAGTACTTC
j_gene: TRBJ2-7
d_gene: TRBD1
abundance: -
v_gene: TRBV6-5

CDR3aa: CASSRDSRLTPLHF
CDR3nt: TGTGCCAGCAGTCGGGACTCCCGTTTAACACCCCTCCACTTT
j_gene: TRBJ1-6
d_gene: -
abundance: once
v_gene: TRBV25-1

CDR3aa: CASSRDRNTEAFF
CDR3nt: TGTGCCAGCTCCCGGGACAGGAACACTGAAGCTTTCTTT
j_gene: TRBJ1-1
d_gene: TRBD1
abundance: -
v_gene: TRBV7-2

CDR3aa: CASSFHGEQYF
CDR3nt: TGTGCCAGCAGTTTTCACGGCGAGCAGTACTTC
j_gene: TRBJ2-7
d_gene: -
abundance: once
v_gene: TRBV6-2/TRBV6-3

CDR3aa: CASSFGYEQYF
CDR3nt: TGTGCCAGCAGTTTCGGGTACGAGCAGTACTTC
j_gene: TRBJ2-7
d_gene: -
abundance: -
v_gene: TRBV27

CDR3aa: CASSPTSPGAAGNTIYF
CDR3nt: TGTGCCAGCTCACCAACGAGTCCGGGAGCCGCTGGAAACACCATATATTTT
j_gene: TRBJ1-3
d_gene: -
abundance: -
v_gene: TRBV18

CDR3aa: CASSRRASGGSGELFF
CDR3nt: TGTGCCAGCAGCCGAAGGGCTAGCGGGGGTTCAGGGGAGCTGTTTTTT
j_gene: TRBJ2-2
d_gene: TRBD2
abundance: -
v_gene: TRBV7-3

CDR3aa: CASRSPDTSYEQYF
CDR3nt: TGTGCCAGCAGGTCCCCGGACACTTCCTACGAGCAGTACTTC
j_gene: TRBJ2-7
d_gene: -
abundance: -
v_gene: TRBV2

CDR3aa: CSASRSRGGRVGTDTQYF
CDR3nt: TGCAGTGCTAGTAGGTCGCGGGGGGGCCGTGTAGGGACAGATACGCAGTATTTT
j_gene: TRBJ2-3
d_gene: TRBD2
abundance: once
v_gene: TRBV20-1